This passage covers 15 T cell receptor beta chains from one sample sequenced in a study of PD-L1 blockade in urothelial cancer. This table comes from immunoSEQ multiplex PCR, and its TCRdb copy is limited to in-frame clones, with some not included. Of fewer than 90,000 clones in the sample, around 93% were seen once. Regarding time point: peripheral blood 6 weeks after treatment start. Here the sequenced sample was PBMCs, taken around atezolizumab (anti-PD-L1) treatment. These receptors all stem from a woman of 80 years or more with urothelial cancer.

J is TRBJ1-1 and V is TRBV11-2, with D possibly TRBD1 on 5 matching bases. Per the germline V gene, CDR1 is SGHAT and CDR2 is FQNNGV. This CDR3 contains 13 residues. Trimming took 3 bases from V and 6 from J, leaving 11 bases between them. As DNA, the CDR3 is TGTGCCAGCAGCTTGCAGGGTGGCGCTGAAGCTTTCTTT. Its translation: CASSLQGGAEAFF.

The J gene is TRBJ2-2, the V gene TRBV7-8, with D possibly matching TRBD2 (6 bases). The germline V gene encodes CDR1 SGHVS and CDR2 FQNEAQ. V dropped 6 bases and J dropped 0 bases, with 17 bases sitting between them. This CDR3 contains 17 residues. CDR3 DNA: TGTGCCAGCAGGTCCAATGCGGGGAGAACGAACACCGGGGAGCTGTTTTTT. Translating it yields CASRSNAGRTNTGELFF.

The chain carries TRBV10-3 and TRBJ1-1; TRBD1 aligns across 12 bases. The CDR3 spans 14 residues. Germline CDR1 reads ENHRY; CDR2 reads SYGVKD. With 10 bases clipped from V and 6 bases from J, the junction kept 9 bases outside the gene matches. As DNA, the CDR3 is TGTGCCACTGCCGGGACAGGGGGCAGCGCTGAAGCTTTCTTT. Protein product: CATAGTGGSAEAFF.

This sequence joins TRBV9 and TRBJ2-1; 14 nucleotides align to TRBD2. CDR1 and CDR2 (germline): SGDLS, YYNGEE. The CDR3 sequence is 19 residues long. Unmatched junction bases numbered 19, after V lost 4 bases and J lost 10 bases. The CDR3 protein is CASSTRGLAGGGGKSEQFF. The CDR3 DNA reads as TGTGCCAGCAGCACCCGAGGACTAGCGGGAGGCGGAGGAAAGTCCGAGCAGTTCTTC.

This clone was picked up one time. The chain has TRBV7-3 and TRBJ2-1; 12 bases match TRBD2. This CDR3 has 15 residues. With 5 bases clipped from V and 3 bases from J, the junction kept 2 bases outside the gene matches. In germline, CDR1 is SGHTA, CDR2 FQGTGA. The CDR3, as DNA: TGTGCCAGCAGCCGGACTAGCGGGGACTACAATGAGCAGTTCTTC. It translates to CASSRTSGDYNEQFF.

This clone has only a few counts. V gene TRBV29-1 combines with J gene TRBJ2-1, with TRBD2 identical over 9 bases. CDR1 is SQVTM, CDR2 ANQGSEA, per germline. The CDR3 has 13 amino acids. J gave up 7 bases and V 3 bases, and 4 bases lay outside the gene matches. The CDR3 DNA reads TGCAGCGTTGATACGGGACTAGCAAATGAGCAGTTCTTC. This sequence encodes CSVDTGLANEQFF.

The CDR3 spells CASRDSGYEQFF. In DNA, the CDR3 is TGTGCCAGCAGAGACAGTGGCTATGAGCAGTTCTTC. This chain joins TRBV2 and TRBJ2-1; D is perhaps TRBD1 (5 bases). Per germline, CDR1 SNHLY and CDR2 FYNNEI. This CDR3 has 12 residues. V was trimmed by 6 bases and J by 8 bases, leaving 11 bases between them.

This chain uses TRBV28 with TRBJ1-5; D possibly corresponds to TRBD1 (5 bases). Trimming cost V 3 bases and J 4 bases, with 16 bases left between them. Germline V gene data show CDR1 as MDHEN and CDR2 as SYDVKM. This CDR3 spans 16 amino acids. The chain's CDR3 is CASSLQGLGINQPQHF. Written as DNA, the CDR3 is TGTGCCAGCAGTTTGCAGGGCTTGGGGATTAATCAGCCCCAGCATTTT.

The chain joins TRBV6-1 to TRBJ2-7, with 7 bases fitting TRBD1. The CDR3 sequence is 14 residues long. V lost 4 bases, J lost 2 bases, and 5 bases stayed unmatched. Germline V gene data show CDR1 as MNHNS and CDR2 as SASEGT. CDR3 protein: CASSALTGTYEQYF. CDR3 sequence (DNA): TGTGCCAGCAGTGCATTGACAGGGACCTACGAGCAGTACTTC.

The chain joins TRBV7-9 to TRBJ2-5, with D unresolved. Germline CDR1 is SEHNR and CDR2 is FQNEAQ (reference sequence). CDR3 length equals 14 residues. V was pared by 1 base and J by 5 bases, with 11 bases between. CDR3 nucleotides: TGTGCCAGCAGCTTAGGAGCGAGTCAGGAGACCCAGTACTTC. It encodes CASSLGASQETQYF.

The V gene is TRBV7-2, the J gene TRBJ1-2, with a weak D call TRBD1 (6 bases). This CDR3 contains 15 residues. Germline V lookup: CDR1 SGHTA, CDR2 FQGNSA. Deletions cut 1 base from V and 6 bases from J, with 15 bases between. The CDR3, as DNA: TGTGCCAGCAGCTTAGACGCCAGGGGTTTTGATGGCTACACCTTC. This gives the protein CASSLDARGFDGYTF.

This chain links TRBV6-1 with TRBJ1-5; 8 nucleotides agree with TRBD1. J lost 7 bases, V lost 6 bases, and 8 bases had no gene match. The CDR3 loop spans 14 amino acids. Germline values: CDR1 MNHNS, CDR2 SASEGT. The CDR3 protein is CASRSTGVGQPQHF. The CDR3 DNA reads TGTGCCAGCAGATCGACAGGGGTGGGCCAGCCCCAGCATTTT.

The rearrangement joins TRBV5-4 to TRBJ2-7; 7 positions agree with TRBD1. This CDR3 comprises 13 residues. V lost 4 bases, J lost 2 bases, and 3 bases stayed unmatched. Germline CDR1 is SGHNT and CDR2 is YYREEE (reference sequence). This CDR3 is CASSLTGTYEQYF. In nucleotides, the CDR3 is TGTGCCAGCAGCCTGACAGGGACCTACGAGCAGTACTTC.

J is TRBJ1-2 and V is TRBV5-1; the match to TRBD1 covers 9 bases. Germline CDR1 reads SGHRS; CDR2 reads YFSETQ. The CDR3 is 14 amino acids. The ends lost 4 bases at V and 8 bases at J; junction bases unmatched: 9. This CDR3 is CASSISGTGKGYTF. Written as DNA, the CDR3 is TGCGCCAGCAGCATCTCCGGGACAGGGAAAGGCTACACCTTC.

V is TRBV7-9 and J is TRBJ1-5; 7 bases line up with TRBD1. With 5 bases clipped from V and 8 bases from J, the junction kept 3 bases outside the gene matches. Germline-derived CDR1 and CDR2 are SEHNR and FQNEAQ (reference sequence). The CDR3 totals 12 residues. The CDR3 DNA reads TGTGCCAGCAGCAACACAGGGGAGCCCCAGCATTTT. Its protein product is CASSNTGEPQHF.